Sequencing of this T cell receptor (beta chain) was carried out in a study of shared clonotypes between healthy human individuals (dated by TCRdb to 2018 to 2021). Describing the broader study: The cohort comprised two women and a few men aged 18 to 49 years. Each donor's leukapheresis produced roughly between roughly 0.85 and 9.5 billion PBMCs. Blood TCR repertoires of about five healthy adults were deeply sequenced to estimate repertoire size and the extent of clonotype sharing between individuals. To increase sequencing depth and limit assay-specific biases, TCR repertoire library preparation and sequencing were carried out by different laboratories using diverse techniques. Per donor, three plates each were used for CD4 naive and CD4 memory, two for CD8 naive, and one for CD8 memory.

General study outcomes and caveats: Pairwise subsampling led to the expectation that sequencing depth would affect the degree of clonotype sharing among donors. Sampling was restricted to blood, and TCR repertoires in tissues likely differ from the TCR repertoires found in blood. When a few donors were compared, the shared fraction of clonotypes was around 5% for naive CD4, less than 4% for naive CD8, about 2.4% for memory CD4, and 0.3% to 0.5% for memory CD8. Estimated clonotype richness was generally larger for naive than for memory subsets. Incomplete sequencing was indicated by rarefaction of sorted-subset datasets, despite the large sequencing depth. Because the study included only a small number of donors, the genetic and exposure-history diversity represented was limited. Higher generation probabilities were observed for clonotypes shared by all four sorted-subset donors than for non-shared clonotypes.

Note on this clone: This clone's antigen is unknown. No base quality information exists; no much larger clone differs at one position.

V is trimmed back by 5 bases and J by 4 bases, and the junction contains 8 bases that no gene match accounts for. The CDR3 runs 15 amino acids, cysteine and phenylalanine included. The read is trimmed to its CDR3 DNA, 45 bases read in frame from base 1. CDR1 SGHTA and CDR2 FQGNSA were looked up in the germline V gene. Using the deep immunoSEQ assay, TCR CDR3 regions were amplified from genomic DNA by multiplex PCR. For each cell subset, the extracted genomic DNA was distributed evenly across all wells of several immunoSEQ 96-well plates, and each plate served as one replicate. For sorted subsets, each replicate PCR was loaded with about 200 ng genomic DNA, equivalent to 25,000 to 35,000 T cell genomes. The purified libraries were quantified using a Qubit 3.0 fluorometer, sized with a Bioanalyzer 2100, and then quantified again using the KAPA Library Quantification kit. Each immunoSEQ 96-well plate was sequenced on its own single-read 150-cycle Illumina NextSeq 550 flow cell. Per the authors' processing: The immunoSEQ output contained only junctional sequences without quality scores, so filtering could not match that applied to full-length reads. To assign V/J genes and CDR3, sequences were annotated against IMGT germline references using PyIR, a Python wrapper for IgBLAST v1.9. Any read was removed if the V/J assignment was weak (E-value above 1e-6), the CDR3 was missing, or the read contained stop codons, out-of-frame junctions, or ambiguous translated residues. V3J clonotypes were defined as sequences sharing an identical inferred V gene, J gene, and CDR3 amino acid sequence. To compute the percentage overlap between repertoires, the number of shared unique clonotypes was divided by the size of the smaller repertoire. Repertoire richness was assessed with RTK rarefaction, the Chao1 estimator, and Recon v2.1 estimates of unobserved clonotypes. For all TCRbeta clonotypes obtained by the gDNA method from a few donors, generation probabilities were computed with OLGA. TCRdb retrieved this table from immuneACCESS and kept in-frame rearrangements only. Not all clones are present; in checked studies, unresolved V genes account for under half, and no reason is known for the remainder. The V and J calls and clone size were taken over from that table, and D and trimming were inferred from the DNA. Within this sample are 850,000 to 1,200,000 clones, with about 76% of them counted one time only. The ten most abundant clones make up 1.4% of the sample.

Donors were healthy HIV-negative adults with no recently reported acute infections or vaccinations. Every donor was a Caucasian adult living in Nashville, Tennessee, USA. CD4+ T cells were enriched through magnetic negative selection, after which naive cells were positively selected on CD45RA and the remaining negative fraction served as the memory subset. After blood collection by leukapheresis, PBMCs were isolated using Ficoll-Histopaque density gradient centrifugation and then cryopreserved in the vapor phase of liquid nitrogen. Purity and quantity of every magnetically sorted T cell population were checked by analytical flow cytometry. Genomic DNA was isolated from every sorted fraction and measured by UV absorbance on a Nanodrop 2000c.

The TCR originated in a man aged 18 to 30 in good health. The chain uses TRBV7-2 and TRBJ2-1; 7 middle bases align to TRBD1. Sequenced sample: memory CD4+ T cells sorted from blood. The meaning of the sample's cell subset or site label: CD45RA-negative fraction. DNA sequence: TGTGCCAGCAGCGCAGGGACAGCGAGATACAATGAGCAGTTCTTC. Translation gives CASSAGTARYNEQFF.